This T cell receptor (beta chain) originates from a study of T cell responses to AZD1222 COVID-19 vaccine. Study conclusions and caveats: Only five to seven individuals given AZD1222 were seropositive at baseline. Unmutated regions of variants are reportedly targeted by nearly half of spike-specific TCRs. Repertoires were sampled only after the peak T cell response. Clonal diversity may have been underestimated, and the donors were mostly white British, with more females than males.

As for this clone: Its antigen is not identified.

Some clones are missing from TCRdb's copy, which holds only in-frame ones; the method was immunoSEQ multiplex PCR. This sample has approximately 220,000 clones, with more than 85% found just once. The clonotype originates from an adult in good health. The specimen was peripheral blood, collected on day 0 of MenACWY control vaccination.

For the CDR3, the DNA is TGTGCCAGCAGTAGGTTAAATAGCAATCAGCCCCAGCATTTT. The encoded protein is CASSRLNSNQPQHF. The V gene is TRBV2, the J gene TRBJ1-5; D remains ambiguous. The V end lost 5 bases, the J end lost 0 bases, and 8 bases lay between the germline ends. This CDR3 is built from 14 residues. Germline V gene sequence: CDR1 SNHLY, CDR2 FYNNEI. The variable domain in full, completed from reference TRBV2 and TRBJ1-5, reads EPEVTQTPSHQVTQMGQEVILRCVPISNHLYFYWYRQILGQKVEFLVSFYNNEISEKSEIFDDQFSVERPDGSNFTLKIRSTKLEDSAMYFCASSRLNSNQPQHFGDGTRLSIL.